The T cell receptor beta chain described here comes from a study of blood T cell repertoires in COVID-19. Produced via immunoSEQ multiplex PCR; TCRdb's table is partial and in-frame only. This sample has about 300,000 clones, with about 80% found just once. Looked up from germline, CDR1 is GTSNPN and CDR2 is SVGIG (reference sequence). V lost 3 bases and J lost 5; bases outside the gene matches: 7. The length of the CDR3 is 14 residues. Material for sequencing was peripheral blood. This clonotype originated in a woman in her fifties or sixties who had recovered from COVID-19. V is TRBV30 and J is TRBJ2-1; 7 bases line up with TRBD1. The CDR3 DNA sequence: TGTGCCTGGAGGCGGAATACAGGGGACAATGAGCAGTTCTTC. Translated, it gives CAWRRNTGDNEQFF.